This T cell receptor beta chain was recorded in a study of T-cell reconstitution after alpha-beta-depleted transplantation in children. Overall study results and limits: One year post-transplant, T-cell counts and diversity were largely derived from T cells produced anew.

This CDR3 comprises 11 residues. The V end lost 6 bases, the J end lost 6 bases, and 12 bases lay between the germline ends. Per germline, CDR1 DFQATT and CDR2 SNEGSKA (reference sequence). This clonotype has a count of ten or more. Its antigen is unidentified. The TCRbeta library incorporated unique molecular identifiers. TCRdb called the PCR reads again in MiXCR, with one record for every CDR3 protein. The sample contains 300,000 to 400,000 distinct CDR3 sequences, around 16% of which appear only once. Source: PBMCs, mostly from graft donor cells, taken 360 days after TCRalphabeta/CD19-depleted stem cell transplant. The V call is TRBV20-1, the J call TRBJ2-7; no clear D gene. This receptor was obtained from a male patient between 2 and 10 years old who had a stem cell transplant for acute lymphoblastic leukemia, so the T cells may come from the graft donor. The chain's CDR3 is CSAPGELEQYF. As DNA, the CDR3 is TGCAGTGCCCCCGGAGAGCTCGAGCAGTACTTC.